This T cell receptor beta chain was found in a study of cytomegalovirus exposure and HLA in healthy donors (dated by TCRdb to 2016 to 2017). As for the study more broadly: An earlier analysis of several hundred of the donors reported more than 250 Gb of sequence data and roughly 100 million unique TCR beta sequences from about 200 million T cells. Among the roughly 410 genotyped donors, around 81% belonged to the genetic ancestry cluster associated with self-reported Caucasian donors. On average, 235,054 unique TCR beta nucleotide sequences were sequenced per donor among fewer than 500 genotyped donors of the cohort, with about 17% of those sequences being non-productive. The study aimed to test whether signatures of past pathogen exposure could be identified by cataloging public T cell receptors. Four to six DR-DQ haplotypes were handled as single units for association and clustering, since linkage in the cohort was strong. Along with the roughly 670-subject first cohort, a separate validation cohort of more than 90 different subjects was used. The study profiled the T cell repertoires of around 700 subjects by immunosequencing and related them to cytomegalovirus serostatus. An early release covering more than 500 HLA-typed donors comprised approximately 300 gigabases of sequencing data and approximately 85 million unique TCR sequences. Donor age, sex, ethnicity and CMV serostatus were collected together with the repertoire data. To predict cytomegalovirus infection status, the study brought together high-throughput TCR immunosequencing, statistical association of individual TCRs with disease status, and machine learning. A later analysis re-examined previously published TCR beta repertoires from 610 or so donors and added high-resolution HLA genotyping to investigate patterns of TCR occurrence. Typing coverage differed by locus: A, B, C, DRB1 and DQB1 were typed in roughly 620-640 donors, DQA1 in 500 to 550, DPA1 in nearly 610, and DPB1 in around 440. In an earlier analysis of roughly 580 of the donors, high-throughput TCR beta sequencing was used to judge whether each TCR beta V gene segment behaved as functional or pseudogenic. Class I and class II HLA loci were covered by the typing at four-digit resolution. A later genetic analysis used genome-wide SNP genotypes for about 65% of the roughly 700 donors, treating that subset as a discovery cohort. The later analysis used no new phenotypic data to find candidate immune exposures, relying instead on TCR beta sequences and their occurrence across donors. All discovery cohort repertoires had been generated on a single sequencing platform. What the research found in general, with its limitations: In an earlier analysis of 587 of the donors, most TCR beta V segments appeared in productive rearrangements about 87% or about 30% of the time, broadly matching IMGT annotations. An association between a missense DCLRE1C variant and V-gene and J-gene trimming of TCR beta chains was found in a later genetic analysis and replicated in an independent cohort. Linkage disequilibrium might explain the correlated functional status among segregating V segments, but an unknown experimental factor could not be excluded. In a later analysis, HLA-associated TCR beta chains showed more clonal expansion and lower generation probabilities than non-associated chains that were equally common. In this cohort, only TCR beta chains were sequenced, and detectable features were limited by the absence of alpha or paired-chain data. In a later genetic analysis, fewer N-insertions in productive TCRs were reported among donors in an Asian-associated ancestry cluster than the approximately 710-donor mean. A later analysis found that most CMV-associated TCR beta chains appeared HLA-restricted, with HLA associations seemingly driven largely by CMV exposure. Because HLA typing was missing for some donors at each locus, association tests included only the typed subset. The presence/absence analyses assumed that sequencing depth was roughly uniform across donors, and that assumption may not be true. Because counts were too low, 15 or so rarely observed V segments, including chromosome 9 orphons, were excluded from the earlier analysis of about 500 of the donors. In vitro tests confirmed that a few of the cytomegalovirus-associated TCR beta chains recognize cytomegalovirus antigens. The classifier was reported to diagnose cytomegalovirus status with high specificity and sensitivity in both the original and validation cohorts. A cluster of highly shared sequence variants was judged likely to be a technical artifact of the sequencing pipeline. The 87-base-pair reads could not distinguish some IMGT-functional V segments, including TRBV6-2 and TRBV6-3, so those segments were excluded. Strong co-occurrence of HLA alleles, especially DR and DQ, made assigning TCR associations to individual alleles difficult. Immune exposure information for the cohort was limited to CMV serostatus. A further reported finding was that TCR beta sequences accurately predicted the HLA-A and HLA-B alleles for most subjects in the first cohort. A total of about 180 TCR beta chains were listed by the study as associated with cytomegalovirus. According to the authors, the approach could potentially be generalized to other disease states and immunological phenotypes. In a later analysis, the rate of TCR association differed among HLA loci, with DRB1 alleles having the most associated TCRs and HLA-C alleles having the fewest. Several of the top co-occurrence clusters appeared to be linked to parvovirus B19, influenza, CMV and Epstein-Barr virus, according to a later analysis. Across donors, most TCR sequences were observed very rarely, whereas some public TCRs were present in many individuals. In a later analysis, about 17,000 TCR beta sequences were associated with specific HLA alleles at a false discovery rate of 0.05.

Here V drops 6 bases and J drops 6 bases, and the junction holds 3 bases not matched to any gene. Including cysteine and phenylalanine, the CDR3 has 13 amino acids. Solely the CDR3 DNA is kept, with 39 bases framed from the first base. The germline V gene (reference sequence) yields LNHDA for CDR1 and SQIVND for CDR2. The method was the immunoSEQ multiplex PCR assay. For the multiplex PCR, a mixture combining 60 forward primers for TCR Vbeta segments and 13 reverse primers for TCR Jbeta segments was used. A multiplex PCR assay on genomic DNA amplified the CDR3 region of rearranged TCR beta genes. Amplified TCR beta libraries were sequenced as 87-base-pair reads on the Illumina HiSeq System. For the original study's pipeline: A later analysis tallied roughly 80 million unique TCR beta chains across the 660 or so repertoires, and about 10 million of those chains were shared by two or more donors. Raw reads were error-corrected and collapsed into unique sequences by a nearest-neighbor algorithm in which closely related sequences were merged to remove PCR and sequencing errors. V, D and J gene segments were assigned by aligning CDR3 sequences to IMGT reference sequences. Each retained sequence needed at least a six-nucleotide match to both a V gene segment and a J gene segment. A rearrangement was called productive if the CDR3 had no stop codons and remained in frame with V and J, and every other rearrangement was called non-productive. Following IMGT convention, CDR3 was defined as the stretch from the second conserved V-encoded cysteine to the conserved J-encoded phenylalanine. The earlier analysis of fewer than 750 of the donors excluded sequences that lacked an unambiguous match to a single V gene segment. An earlier analysis of several hundred of the donors classified V segments as functional when productive rearrangements were above 56.7% and as segregating when the standard deviation between donors was above 5%. A statistical classification framework was developed to diagnose cytomegalovirus status using the catalog of TCR beta chain sequences. In a later analysis, V and J genes were assigned by comparing TCR nucleotide sequences against IMGT/GENE-DB human TR gene sequences. A later analysis assigned CDR3 sequences and most-parsimonious VDJ recombination scenarios with the TCRdist pipeline. In a later analysis, every TCR beta chain was defined by the combination of its CDR3 amino acid sequence and its V-gene family, and reads without a unique V-gene family were dropped. As a way to deal with suspected cross-contamination and a sequencing artifact, a later analysis dropped 500 to 700 nucleotide sequences that were highly shared and had low generation probability. In a later analysis, a clonal expansion index was calculated for each public chain from normalized within-repertoire ranks of inferred template counts. A later analysis computed generation probabilities with a VDJ recombination model fitted to out-of-frame rearrangements, and checked the results against IGoR. In a later analysis, hypergeometric tests were used to score TCR-TCR, TCR-HLA and TCR-CMV co-occurrence, with a repertoire-size bias correction applied to TCR pairs. In a later analysis, false discovery rates were estimated by permuting HLA or CMV assignments 20 times. In a later analysis, co-occurring TCRs were grouped with DBSCAN, and TCRdist sequence similarity was added when clustering was performed within HLA-allele-positive subsets. For co-occurrence clustering, repertoires with fewer than 30,000 or more than 120,000 public chains were excluded, along with five repertoires with anomalous nucleotide sharing. TCRdb stores this immuneACCESS table with in-frame sequences only. Part of the clones is absent; in the studies checked, under half of the shortfall reflects unresolved V genes, and no reason is known for the rest. V, J and clone size were drawn from that table, and D and trimming were deduced from the DNA. This sample has about 77,000 clones in its table, and about four fifths of those were observed once. About 3.5% of the sample belongs to the ten largest clones.

This clone was seen only once. The antigen it binds to is not known. Per-nucleotide qualities are absent, and no much larger clonotype sits a single base away. In total, around 600 healthy bone marrow donors made up the cohort. Cohort members were all nominally healthy when sampled, although unrecorded immune exposures were likely present. The donor tested CMV seronegative, placing the donor among the 350 to 400 seronegative members of the cohort. A peripheral blood sample was provided by each donor, and peripheral blood mononuclear cells were used for TCR beta sequencing. The Qiagen DNeasy Blood Extraction Kit was used to extract genomic DNA from the blood cell samples.

The V and J genes are TRBV19 and TRBJ1-5; 9 junctional bases match TRBD1. This receptor was identified in a man aged 40-49 years in good health and CMV-seronegative. The specimen was PBMCs. The CDR3 sequence is CASRGTGFQPQHF. The DNA is as follows: TGTGCCAGTAGGGGGACAGGGTTTCAGCCCCAGCATTTT.